This T cell receptor (beta chain) was identified during a study of chemoradiotherapy in HPV16-positive cancers. Concerning this clone itself: No antigen is known for it.

Repertoires were sampled repeatedly during chemoradiotherapy. The CDR3 runs 15 residues. Germline loops: CDR1 SGHTA, CDR2 FQGNSA. V lost 2 bases and J 6 bases, leaving 16 bases between the germline ends. Generated by immunoSEQ multiplex PCR, the TCRdb table keeps only in-frame clones and is missing some. The sample has around 2,000 clones, about 89% seen once. Study conclusions and caveats: Non-HPV-specific T cells did not expand in tumors during treatment, whereas candidate HPV-specific clones and E7-related motifs did. Only two HPV16-positive patients supplied the functional HPV-specificity definition.

This chain connects TRBV7-2 to TRBJ1-1; tentatively, D is TRBD1 (5 bases). The starting material was tumor tissue, obtained from a patient who underwent chemoradiotherapy. The clonotype originates from a human donor with HPV-associated anogenital cancer. The CDR3 coding sequence is TGTGCCAGCAGCTTAAGGGGTACCAGTTTCGCTGAAGCTTTCTTT. Amino acids: CASSLRGTSFAEAFF.